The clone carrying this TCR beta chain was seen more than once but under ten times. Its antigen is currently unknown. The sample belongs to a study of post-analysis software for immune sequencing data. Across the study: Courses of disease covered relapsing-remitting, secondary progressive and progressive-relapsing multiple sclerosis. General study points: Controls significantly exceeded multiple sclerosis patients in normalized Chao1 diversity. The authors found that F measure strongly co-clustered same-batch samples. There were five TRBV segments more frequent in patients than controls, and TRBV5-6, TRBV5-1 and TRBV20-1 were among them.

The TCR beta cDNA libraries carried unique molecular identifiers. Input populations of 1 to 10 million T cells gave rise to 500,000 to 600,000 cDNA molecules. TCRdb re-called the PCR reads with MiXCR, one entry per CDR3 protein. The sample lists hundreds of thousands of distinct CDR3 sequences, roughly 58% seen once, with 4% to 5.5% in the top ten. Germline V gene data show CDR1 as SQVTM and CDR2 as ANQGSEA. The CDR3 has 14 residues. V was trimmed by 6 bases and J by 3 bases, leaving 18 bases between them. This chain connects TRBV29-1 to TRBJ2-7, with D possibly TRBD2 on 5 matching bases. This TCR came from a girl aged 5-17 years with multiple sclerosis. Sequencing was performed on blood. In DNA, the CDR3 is TGCAGCGTATCGACTACCCCTAGGATCTACGAGCAGTACTTC. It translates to CSVSTTPRIYEQYF.